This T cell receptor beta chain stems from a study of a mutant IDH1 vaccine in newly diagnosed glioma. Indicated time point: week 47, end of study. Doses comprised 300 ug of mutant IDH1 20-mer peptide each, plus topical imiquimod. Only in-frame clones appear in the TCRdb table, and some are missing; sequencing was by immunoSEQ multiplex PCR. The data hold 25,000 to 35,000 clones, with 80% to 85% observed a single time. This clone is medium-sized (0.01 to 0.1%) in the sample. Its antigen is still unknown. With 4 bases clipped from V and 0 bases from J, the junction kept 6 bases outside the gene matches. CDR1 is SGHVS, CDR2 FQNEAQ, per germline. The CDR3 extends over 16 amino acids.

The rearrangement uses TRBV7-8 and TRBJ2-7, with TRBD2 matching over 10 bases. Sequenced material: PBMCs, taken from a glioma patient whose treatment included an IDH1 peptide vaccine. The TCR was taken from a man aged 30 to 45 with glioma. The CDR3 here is CASSSGLAESSYEQYF. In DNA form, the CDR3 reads TGTGCCAGCAGCTCCGGACTAGCGGAGAGCTCCTACGAGCAGTACTTC. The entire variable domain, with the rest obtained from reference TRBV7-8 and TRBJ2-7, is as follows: GAGVSQSPRYKVAKRGQDVALRCDPISGHVSLFWYQQALGQGPEFLTYFQNEAQLDKSGLPSDRFFAERPEGSVSTLKIQRTQQEDSAVYLCASSSGLAESSYEQYFGPGTRLTVT.